The clone carrying this T cell receptor beta chain turned up a few times. Carrying unique molecular identifiers, the cDNA also gained a universal primer site through template switching. TCRdb independently ran MiXCR on the 5' RACE reads; one entry per CDR3 protein. Among 700,000 or so distinct CDR3 sequences listed, over 8.5% were seen once. The data derive from a study of identical twins. The germline V gene has CDR1 LGHDT and CDR2 YNNKEL (reference sequence). V was pared by 2 bases and J by 7 bases, with 6 bases of the junction left unmatched. This CDR3 region has 16 residues. These sequences were also reported in another study, on yellow fever vaccine responses in identical twins. From that report: Reportedly, the response of twins' T cells to the vaccine seemed partly convergent, partly personalized.

Sequenced: PBMCs. The clonotype originates from a woman aged 18-29 years in good health. V usage is TRBV3-1 and J usage is TRBJ2-2, with 11 bases identical to TRBD1. The CDR3 DNA follows: TGTGCCAGCAGCCAACCTGGACAGGGGGCCTACGGGGAGCTGTTTTTT. Amino acids: CASSQPGQGAYGELFF.